This T cell receptor (beta chain) was sequenced for a study of beta chain features in type 1 diabetes. The CDR3 is 15 residues long. V was cut by 5 bases and J by 1 base, with 14 bases left in between. CDR1 is MDHEN, CDR2 SYDVKM, per germline. The isolated RNA, all of it, was reverse transcribed, so expressed TCRB transcripts were what got sequenced. An average of approximately 4 million reads was obtained for naive, central memory and regulatory T cell samples. Assay: immunoSEQ multiplex PCR; the TCRdb copy retains only in-frame clones and omits some. Of 600,000 or so clones listed, about an eighth were seen once; the top ten hold roughly 0.04%. Whole-study findings and limits: Moderate but significant shortening of TCRB CDR3s was recorded in all four CD4+ subsets from Type 1 diabetes patients.

Comments on this clone: Its antigen is as yet unknown.

One heparinised blood draw averaging about 120 mL was given by each donor. The receptor's source is a man between 18 and 29 years old with type 1 diabetes. The J gene is TRBJ1-2, the V gene TRBV28; the D is unclear. The sequenced sample consisted of naive CD4+ T cells from blood. The CDR3: CASSAIPGGNYGYTF. The CDR3 DNA reads TGTGCCAGCAGTGCGATCCCGGGAGGTAACTATGGCTACACCTTC.